This record looks at one T cell receptor (beta chain) sequence and its context. Its antigen is undetermined. At one boundary the junction diverges from the germline segment, which might be a read error. These data originate in a study of tumor-infiltrating lymphocytes in primary liver carcinoma. CDR1 and CDR2 (germline): SGHAT, FQNNGV. The CDR3 is 13 residues long. Blood RNA was derived from unsorted whole blood, and germline DNA was extracted too. Roughly 4 milliliters of peripheral blood were gathered ahead of the operation. Findings of the study overall: For tumor-adjacent and tumor-blood pairs, overlap was less than that seen for tumor region pairs. A significantly higher top-250-clone fraction was found in tumors than in blood (p = 0.039).

A constant-region primer served to make TCR beta cDNA from around 500 ng total RNA. Slightly modified ARM-PCR served as the procedure for the TCR beta libraries. These libraries came from three rounds of nested multiplex PCR. The opening two PCR rounds, around 9 cycles each, paired TRBV1-TRBV30 forward primers with a C-beta reverse primer. From the multiplex PCR reads, TCRdb called clonotypes with MiXCR, one entry per CDR3 protein. Among around 330,000 distinct CDR3 sequences listed, about three fifths were seen once. The TCR sequence derives from a woman aged 25 to 39 with primary liver carcinoma and hepatitis B virus infection. The sequencing input was peripheral blood. The chain uses TRBV11-2 and TRBJ2-1, with D unresolved. The CDR3 sequence: CASGFDRSNEQFF. CDR3 DNA: TGTGCCAGCGGCTTTGATCGGAGCAATGAGCAGTTCTTC.